Included here is one TCR beta chain sequence, with context. CDR3 length equals 15 residues. The V gene lost 3 bases and the J gene lost 3 bases, with 13 bases spanning the gap. Germline CDR1 reads LGHNA; CDR2 reads YSLEER. This sample was included in a study of cytomegalovirus exposure and HLA in healthy donors. Method: immunoSEQ multiplex PCR; TCRdb's copy keeps in-frame clones and lacks some. The sample includes tens of thousands of clones, 90% to 96% seen only once; the top ten take more than 0.95%. The sequence derives from a woman younger than 35 in good health and CMV-seronegative. This chain links TRBV4-3 with TRBJ2-3; the D is unclear. Sequences were obtained from PBMCs. CDR3 DNA: TGCGCCAGCAGCCACCGCGGTCGTGGGACAGATACGCAGTATTTT. Translating it yields CASSHRGRGTDTQYF.